Each of the 26 T cell receptor beta chains below was sequenced from the same sample in a study of T-cell memory formation after mild COVID-19. TCRdb re-analysed the 5' RACE reads in MiXCR, keeping a single row per CDR3 protein. The sample holds roughly 370,000 distinct CDR3 sequences, approximately 16% seen once. The sequenced sample consisted of PBMCs or a T cell subset sorted from them (not recorded which). The receptor source for this set is a man aged 18 to 29 who had mild COVID-19 (a few samples of this study predate the infection). Cell type and time point are not known.

The chain is built from TRBV6-5 and TRBJ2-2; maybe TRBD2 (5 bases). Germline V gives CDR1 MNHEY, CDR2 SVGAGI. Between the trimmed V and J ends, which lost 0 bases and 1 base, there was a span of 12 bases. The CDR3 is 17 residues long. In nucleotides, the CDR3 is TGTGCCAGCAGTTACTCGCGGGTAGAAGGGAACACCGGGGAGCTGTTTTTT. It encodes CASSYSRVEGNTGELFF.

The chain carries TRBV6-1 and TRBJ1-1, with 8 bases aligning to TRBD1. Germline values: CDR1 MNHNS, CDR2 SASEGT. V was pared by 6 bases and J by 2 bases, with 8 bases of the junction left unmatched. This CDR3 region has 15 residues. The CDR3 DNA sequence: TGTGCCAGCAGGGCCACCGGGACAGGTAACACTGAAGCTTTCTTT. It codes for CASRATGTGNTEAFF.

J is TRBJ2-3 and V is TRBV3-1; 12 bases are a match to TRBD1. After removal of 0 bases from V and 6 bases from J, the junction contained 7 bases not matched to a gene. The CDR3 has 17 amino acids. CDR1 is LGHDT and CDR2 is YNNKEL in the germline V gene (reference sequence). CDR3: CASSQDWGTGGFDTQYF. CDR3 coding DNA: TGTGCCAGCAGCCAAGATTGGGGGACAGGGGGCTTCGATACGCAGTATTTT.

V and J are TRBV9 and TRBJ2-1, with D perhaps given as TRBD1 or TRBD2 (6 bases each). Trimming took off 2 bases at V and 1 base at J, with 10 bases between the two ends. The length of the CDR3 is 15 residues. Germline lookup yields CDR1 SGDLS and CDR2 YYNGEE. The CDR3 DNA is TGTGCCAGCAGCGTGAAAGGGGGGTCCTACAATGAGCAGTTCTTC. The encoded protein is CASSVKGGSYNEQFF.

The chain uses TRBV18 and TRBJ1-2; 9 positions agree with TRBD1. Germline-derived CDR1 and CDR2 are KGHSH and LQKENI. The junction had 9 bases not matched to a gene; V was cut back by 7 bases and J by 6 bases. The CDR3 totals 14 residues. The CDR3 here is CASFPYRGQNGYTF. The CDR3 DNA follows: TGTGCCAGCTTTCCGTACAGGGGGCAAAATGGCTACACCTTC.

In this sample, this clonotype turned up once. The rearrangement joins TRBV20-1 to TRBJ2-1, with 9 nucleotides matching TRBD2. The CDR3 is made up of 14 amino acids. The germline V gene has CDR1 DFQATT and CDR2 SNEGSKA (reference sequence). V lost 4 bases, J lost 3 bases, and 4 bases stayed unmatched. The DNA for the CDR3 is TGCAGTGCTACTAGCGGGGTAGGCTACAATGAGCAGTTCTTC. The encoded protein is CSATSGVGYNEQFF.

A few counts support this clonotype. The junction shows a germline mismatch at one end, possibly a read error. The chain links TRBV7-9 to TRBJ2-7; D may be TRBD1 or TRBD2 (5 bases each). The germline gives CDR1 SEHNR, CDR2 FQNEAQ (reference sequence). The CDR3 loop spans 11 amino acids. CDR3 sequence reads: CASSATRGAEF. Here the CDR3 DNA reads TGTGCCAGCAGCGCAACTCGGGGCGCGGAATTC. Full variable domain (missing parts from reference TRBV7-9 and TRBJ2-7): DTGVSQNPRHKITKRGQNVTFRCDPISEHNRLYWYRQTLGQGPEFLTYFQNEAQLEKSRLLSDRFSAERPKGSFSTLEIQRTEQGDSAMYLCASSATRGAEFGPGTRLTVT.

There are many counts of this clonotype. V usage is TRBV19 and J usage is TRBJ1-1; D gene ambiguous. The CDR3 is made up of 11 amino acids. Germline-derived CDR1 and CDR2 are LNHDA and SQIVND (reference sequence). With 8 bases removed from V and 5 bases from J, the gap between germline ends came to 9 bases. In DNA form, the CDR3 reads TGTGCCAGTGGACGTGGTACTGAAGCTTTCTTT. This gives the protein CASGRGTEAFF.

This clonotype has just a few counts. This chain connects TRBV9 to TRBJ1-5; D not resolved. CDR1 and CDR2 from the germline V gene are SGDLS and YYNGEE. Trimming left V 0 bases short and J 5 bases short, with 9 bases between. The CDR3 loop spans 14 amino acids. CDR3 sequence (DNA): TGTGCCAGCAGCGTAGGATTCGTCGATCAGCCCCAGCATTTT. Protein: CASSVGFVDQPQHF.

In its sample, this clonotype was seen a few times. The rearrangement links TRBV6-6 to TRBJ1-1, with D uncertain. V lost 7 bases to trimming and J lost 4 bases, with 10 bases between them. CDR3 size: 12 residues. Germline CDR1 is MNHNY and CDR2 is SVGAGI (reference sequence). CDR3 sequence reads: CASIPSGTEAFF. The DNA for the CDR3 is TGTGCCAGCATCCCCTCGGGCACTGAAGCTTTCTTT.

In this sample, this clonotype turned up a few times. The V gene is TRBV7-9, the J gene TRBJ1-2; 7 bases fit TRBD1. The CDR3 is 14 residues long. The germline V gene encodes CDR1 SEHNR and CDR2 FQNEAQ (reference sequence). Germline trimming cut 5 bases from V and 4 bases from J; bases unmatched to any gene: 7. CDR3 bases: TGTGCCAGCAGCCCGGACAGGAGTGGCTATGGCTACACCTTC. The encoded protein is CASSPDRSGYGYTF.

This rearrangement joins TRBV10-2 to TRBJ2-3; 9 bases fit TRBD2. From germline, CDR1 is WSHSY and CDR2 SAAADI. The CDR3 sequence is 15 residues long. J was trimmed by 4 bases and V by 4 bases; bases with no gene match: 6. The CDR3: CASSAPSGVSDTQYF. The CDR3 DNA reads as TGCGCCAGCAGTGCCCCTAGCGGGGTCTCAGATACGCAGTATTTT.

This clonotype was picked up a small number of times. This chain joins TRBV7-2 and TRBJ1-1; D unclear. V lost 4 bases and J 1 base, leaving 13 bases between the germline ends. CDR3 length: 15 residues. CDR1 is SGHTA and CDR2 is FQGNSA in the germline V gene. CDR3 in amino acids: CASSSSGWRNTEAFF. CDR3 in DNA: TGTGCCAGCAGCTCCTCCGGGTGGAGGAACACTGAAGCTTTCTTT.

The rearrangement uses TRBV20-1 and TRBJ2-1, with D perhaps matching TRBD2 (6 bases). Germline values: CDR1 DFQATT, CDR2 SNEGSKA (reference sequence). The CDR3 totals 16 residues. Trimming took 6 bases from V and 4 from J, leaving 22 bases between them. CDR3 coding DNA: TGCAGTGCCCCGCCCCTGCCAGCGGGCGGTTACAATGAGCAGTTCTTC. Translation: CSAPPLPAGGYNEQFF.

This clonotype was observed a few times. The rearrangement uses TRBV7-9 and TRBJ1-1; unclear D gene. The CDR3 contains 15 residues. Looked up from germline, CDR1 is SEHNR and CDR2 is FQNEAQ (reference sequence). The V end lost 5 bases, the J end lost 0 bases, and 13 bases lay between the germline ends. The CDR3 coding sequence is TGTGCCAGCAGCCAGCAGCGGACGTTGAACACTGAAGCTTTCTTT. Translating gives CASSQQRTLNTEAFF.

This clonotype was seen only a few times. The chain recombines TRBV2 with TRBJ1-2; D is uncertain. Germline CDR1 SNHLY, CDR2 FYNNEI. The CDR3 length is 13 residues. V was clipped by 4 bases and J by 4 bases, with 10 bases between them. CDR3 protein: CASSGPLGYGYTF. CDR3 nucleotides: TGTGCCAGCAGTGGCCCCTTGGGCTATGGCTACACCTTC.

V usage is TRBV7-6 and J usage is TRBJ2-1; tentatively, D is TRBD1 (6 bases). From germline, CDR1 is SGHVS and CDR2 FNYEAQ. The V and J ends lost 4 bases and 8 bases respectively, with 15 bases between them. This CDR3 has 14 amino acids. The CDR3 here is CASSWGSGGDEQFF. The CDR3 DNA follows: TGTGCCAGCAGCTGGGGATCTGGGGGCGATGAGCAGTTCTTC.

V and J are TRBV7-9 and TRBJ1-2, with D tentatively TRBD1 (6 bases). The CDR3 is 16 residues long. Trimming took off 1 base at V and 4 bases at J, with 16 bases between the two ends. Germline values: CDR1 SEHNR, CDR2 FQNEAQ (reference sequence). The CDR3 reads CASSLEGGRRGYGYTF. Written as DNA, the CDR3 is TGTGCCAGCAGCTTAGAAGGGGGTCGGCGGGGCTATGGCTACACCTTC.

The rearrangement joins TRBV20-1 to TRBJ2-3; 8 nucleotides line up with TRBD2. Trimming removed 0 bases from V and 4 bases from J; junction bases left unmatched: 6. The CDR3 contains 15 residues. Per the germline V gene, CDR1 is DFQATT and CDR2 is SNEGSKA (reference sequence). CDR3 region: CSARDPGGRPDTQYF. The CDR3 DNA is TGCAGTGCTAGAGATCCGGGGGGGCGTCCAGATACGCAGTATTTT.

This chain links TRBV10-3 with TRBJ2-1, with D perhaps TRBD1 (6 bases). The CDR3 has 16 amino acids. Germline-derived CDR1 and CDR2 are ENHRY and SYGVKD. V was pared by 2 bases and J by 0 bases, with 11 bases between. DNA for the CDR3: TGTGCCATCAGTGAGGCTGGCAGGGGCTCCTACAATGAGCAGTTCTTC. It is translated as CAISEAGRGSYNEQFF.

The rearrangement uses TRBV5-1 and TRBJ2-1, with 10 positions matching TRBD1. Germline CDR1 is SGHRS and CDR2 is YFSETQ. CDR3 length: 15 residues. The V segment lost 4 bases and the J segment 2 bases; nucleotides outside the gene matches: 3. CDR3 sequence: CASSPGQGPYNEQFF. The CDR3, as DNA: TGCGCCAGCAGCCCGGGACAGGGGCCCTACAATGAGCAGTTCTTC.

The chain couples TRBV11-2 to TRBJ2-7, with 7 bases identical to TRBD2. V dropped 1 base and J dropped 0; count of bases not matched to a gene: 6. CDR1 is SGHAT and CDR2 is FQNNGV in the germline V gene. CDR3 length equals 16 residues. The CDR3 DNA sequence: TGTGCCAGCAGCTTAGGGGGAGGGGTCCGCTCCTACGAGCAGTACTTC. Protein product: CASSLGGGVRSYEQYF.

The V gene is TRBV6-2 or TRBV6-3, the J gene TRBJ2-5; the D gene could be TRBD1 or TRBD2 (6 bases each). V dropped 4 bases and J dropped 4 bases, with 13 bases sitting between them. The CDR3 runs 14 residues. In germline, CDR1 is MNHEY, CDR2 SVGEGT. The CDR3 here is CASSLRGPGETQYF. DNA of the CDR3: TGTGCCAGCAGTTTACGGGGGCCGGGAGAGACCCAGTACTTC.

There are a few counts of this clonotype. The rearrangement uses TRBV25-1 and TRBJ1-1, with 12 bases fitting TRBD1. The CDR3 has 18 residues. Germline CDR1 and CDR2: MGHDK and SYGVNS. Losses at the gene ends were 5 bases for V and 4 bases for J; bases not matched to a gene: 14. The CDR3 is CASSPFTGTGGRVTEAFF. CDR3 coding DNA: TGTGCCAGCAGTCCCTTCACCGGGACAGGGGGCCGTGTCACTGAAGCTTTCTTT.

The chain joins TRBV5-4 to TRBJ2-7, with 10 bases lining up with TRBD2. V was clipped by 4 bases and J by 4 bases; unmatched bases: 5. CDR3 length equals 14 residues. Germline V gene lookup returns CDR1 SGHNT and CDR2 YYREEE (reference sequence). The DNA of the CDR3 is TGTGCCAGCAGCACACTAGCGGGGATGTACGAGCAGTACTTC. Translation gives CASSTLAGMYEQYF.

This chain connects TRBV6-5 to TRBJ2-5; a possible D gene is TRBD2 (6 bases). Looked up from germline, CDR1 is MNHEY and CDR2 is SVGAGI. V was shortened by 0 bases and J by 2 bases, with 19 bases between the two germline ends. The CDR3 is made up of 18 amino acids. The CDR3 loop reads CASSYSGRAGSPQETQYF. CDR3 nucleotide sequence: TGTGCCAGCAGTTACTCGGGGCGAGCGGGCAGCCCTCAAGAGACCCAGTACTTC.